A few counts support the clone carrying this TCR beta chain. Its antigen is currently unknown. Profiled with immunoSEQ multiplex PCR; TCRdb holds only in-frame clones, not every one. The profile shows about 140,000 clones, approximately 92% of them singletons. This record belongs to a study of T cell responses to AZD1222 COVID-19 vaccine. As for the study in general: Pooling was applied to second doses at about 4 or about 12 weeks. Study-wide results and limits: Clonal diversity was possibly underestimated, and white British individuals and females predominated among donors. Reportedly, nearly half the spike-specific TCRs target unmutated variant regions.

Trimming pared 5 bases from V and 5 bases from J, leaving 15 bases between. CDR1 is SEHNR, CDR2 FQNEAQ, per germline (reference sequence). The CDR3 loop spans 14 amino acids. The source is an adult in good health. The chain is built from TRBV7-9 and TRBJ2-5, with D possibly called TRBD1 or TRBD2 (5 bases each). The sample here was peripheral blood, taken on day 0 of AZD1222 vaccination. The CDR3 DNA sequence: TGTGCCAGCAGCACTCGGTGGGGGACGGAGACCCAGTACTTC. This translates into CASSTRWGTETQYF.